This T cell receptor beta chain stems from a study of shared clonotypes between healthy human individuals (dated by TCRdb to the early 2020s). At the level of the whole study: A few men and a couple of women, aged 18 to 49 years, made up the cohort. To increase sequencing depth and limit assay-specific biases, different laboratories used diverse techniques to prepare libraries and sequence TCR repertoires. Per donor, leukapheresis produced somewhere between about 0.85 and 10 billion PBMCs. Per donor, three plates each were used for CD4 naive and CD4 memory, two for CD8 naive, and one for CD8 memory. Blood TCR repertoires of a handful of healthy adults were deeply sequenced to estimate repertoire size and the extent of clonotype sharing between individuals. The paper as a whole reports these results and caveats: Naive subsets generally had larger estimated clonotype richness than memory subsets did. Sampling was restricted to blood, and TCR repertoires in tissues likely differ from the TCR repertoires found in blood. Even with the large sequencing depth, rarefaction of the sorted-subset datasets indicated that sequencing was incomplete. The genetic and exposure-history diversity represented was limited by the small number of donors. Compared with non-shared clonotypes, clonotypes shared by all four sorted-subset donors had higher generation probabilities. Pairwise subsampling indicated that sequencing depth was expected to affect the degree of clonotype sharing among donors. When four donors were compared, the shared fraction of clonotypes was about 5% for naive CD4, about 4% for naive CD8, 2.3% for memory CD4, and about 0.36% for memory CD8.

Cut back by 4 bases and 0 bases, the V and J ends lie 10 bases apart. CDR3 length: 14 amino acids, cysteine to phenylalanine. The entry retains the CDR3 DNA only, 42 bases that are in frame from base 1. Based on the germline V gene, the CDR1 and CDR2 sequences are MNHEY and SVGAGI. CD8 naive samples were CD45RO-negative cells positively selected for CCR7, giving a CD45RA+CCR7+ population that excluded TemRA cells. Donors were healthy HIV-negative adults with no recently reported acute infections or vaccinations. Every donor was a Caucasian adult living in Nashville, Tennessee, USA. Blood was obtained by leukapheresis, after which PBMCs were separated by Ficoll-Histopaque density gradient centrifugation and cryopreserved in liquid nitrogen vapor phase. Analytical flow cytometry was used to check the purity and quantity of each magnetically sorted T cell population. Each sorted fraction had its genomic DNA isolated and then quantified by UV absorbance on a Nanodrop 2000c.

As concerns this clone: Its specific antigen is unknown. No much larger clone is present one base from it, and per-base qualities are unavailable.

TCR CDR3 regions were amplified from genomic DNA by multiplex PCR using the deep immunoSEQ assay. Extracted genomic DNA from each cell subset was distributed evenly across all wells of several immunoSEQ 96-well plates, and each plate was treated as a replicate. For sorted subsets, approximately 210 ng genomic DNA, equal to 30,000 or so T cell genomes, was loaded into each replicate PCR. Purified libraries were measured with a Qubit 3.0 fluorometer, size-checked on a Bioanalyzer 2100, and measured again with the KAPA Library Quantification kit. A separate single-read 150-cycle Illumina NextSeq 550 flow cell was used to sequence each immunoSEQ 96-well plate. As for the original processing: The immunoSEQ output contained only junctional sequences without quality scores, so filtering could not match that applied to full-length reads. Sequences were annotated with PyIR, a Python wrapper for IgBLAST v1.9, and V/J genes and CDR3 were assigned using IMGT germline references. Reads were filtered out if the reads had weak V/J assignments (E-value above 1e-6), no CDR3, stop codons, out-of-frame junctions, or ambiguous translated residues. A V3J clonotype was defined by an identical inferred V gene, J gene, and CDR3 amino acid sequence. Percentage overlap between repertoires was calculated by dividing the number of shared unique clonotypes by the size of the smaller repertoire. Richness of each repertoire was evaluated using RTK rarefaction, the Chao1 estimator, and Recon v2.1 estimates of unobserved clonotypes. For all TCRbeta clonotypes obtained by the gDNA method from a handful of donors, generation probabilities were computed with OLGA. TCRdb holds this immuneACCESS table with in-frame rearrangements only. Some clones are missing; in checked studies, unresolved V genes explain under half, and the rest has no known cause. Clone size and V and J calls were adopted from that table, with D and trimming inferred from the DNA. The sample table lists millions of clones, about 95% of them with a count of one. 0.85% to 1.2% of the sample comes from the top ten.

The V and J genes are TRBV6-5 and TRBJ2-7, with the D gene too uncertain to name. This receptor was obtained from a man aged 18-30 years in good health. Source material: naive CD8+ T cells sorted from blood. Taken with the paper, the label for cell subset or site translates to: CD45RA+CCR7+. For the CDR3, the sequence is CASSLGESSYEQYF. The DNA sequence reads TGTGCCAGCAGTTTGGGTGAGTCCTCCTACGAGCAGTACTTC.